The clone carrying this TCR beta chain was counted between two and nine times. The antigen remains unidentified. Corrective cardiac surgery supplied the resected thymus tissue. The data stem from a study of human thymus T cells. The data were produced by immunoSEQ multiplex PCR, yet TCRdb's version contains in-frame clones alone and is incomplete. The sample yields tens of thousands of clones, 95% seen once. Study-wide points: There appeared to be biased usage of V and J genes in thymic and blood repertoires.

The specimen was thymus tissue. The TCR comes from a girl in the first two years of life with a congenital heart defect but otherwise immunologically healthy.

This CDR3 is CASSPGQLNEKLFF. DNA for the CDR3: TGTGCCAGCAGTCCGGGACAGCTTAATGAAAAACTGTTTTTT. The chain joins TRBV6-5 to TRBJ1-4; 7 nucleotides match TRBD1. The CDR3 spans 14 residues. CDR1 is MNHEY, CDR2 SVGAGI, per germline. The trim removed 5 bases at V and 4 bases at J, leaving 4 bases unmatched.